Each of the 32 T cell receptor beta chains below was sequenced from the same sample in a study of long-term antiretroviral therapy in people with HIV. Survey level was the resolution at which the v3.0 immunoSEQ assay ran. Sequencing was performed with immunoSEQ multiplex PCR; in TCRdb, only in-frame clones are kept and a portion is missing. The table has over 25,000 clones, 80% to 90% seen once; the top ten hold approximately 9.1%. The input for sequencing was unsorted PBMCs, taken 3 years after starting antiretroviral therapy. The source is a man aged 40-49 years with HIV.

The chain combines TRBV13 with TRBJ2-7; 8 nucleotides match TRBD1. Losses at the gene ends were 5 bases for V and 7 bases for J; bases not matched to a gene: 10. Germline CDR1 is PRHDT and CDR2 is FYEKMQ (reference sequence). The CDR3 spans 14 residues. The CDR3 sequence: CASSTVTGEREQYF. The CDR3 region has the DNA TGTGCCAGCAGCACAGTGACAGGGGAAAGGGAGCAGTACTTC.

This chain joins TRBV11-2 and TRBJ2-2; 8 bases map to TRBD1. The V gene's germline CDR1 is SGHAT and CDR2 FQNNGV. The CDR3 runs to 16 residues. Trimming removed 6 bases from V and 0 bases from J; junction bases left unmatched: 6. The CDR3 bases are TGTGCCAGCAGTCGGACAGGGTTCGCGAACACCGGGGAGCTGTTTTTT. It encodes CASSRTGFANTGELFF. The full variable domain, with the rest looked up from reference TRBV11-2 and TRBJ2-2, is EAGVAQSPRYKIIEKRQSVAFWCNPISGHATLYWYQQILGQGPKLLIQFQNNGVVDDSQLPKDRFSAERLKGVDSTLKIQPAKLEDSAVYLCASSRTGFANTGELFFGEGSRLTVL.

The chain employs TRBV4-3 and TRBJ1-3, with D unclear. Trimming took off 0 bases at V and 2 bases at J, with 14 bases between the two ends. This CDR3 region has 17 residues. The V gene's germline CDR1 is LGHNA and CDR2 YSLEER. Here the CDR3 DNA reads TGCGCCAGCAGCCAAGATCTCGGGGATCGCCCTGGAAACACCATATATTTT. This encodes CASSQDLGDRPGNTIYF.

DNA for the CDR3: TGTGCCACCCTCGGGGGAGGGCTTAACACTGAAGCTTTCTTT. It specifies CATLGGGLNTEAFF. V and J are TRBV2 and TRBJ1-1; a possible D gene is TRBD1 (5 bases). Deletions cut 10 bases from V and 2 bases from J, with 17 bases between. This CDR3 region has 14 residues. CDR1 is SNHLY and CDR2 is FYNNEI in the germline V gene.

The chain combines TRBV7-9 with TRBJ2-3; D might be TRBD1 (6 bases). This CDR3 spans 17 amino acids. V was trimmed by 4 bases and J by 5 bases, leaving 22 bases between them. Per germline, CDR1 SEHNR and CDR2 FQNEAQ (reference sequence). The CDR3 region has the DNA TGTGCCAGCAGCTCCGAAGGGGGTCGCTTAGGGAAAGATACGCAGTATTTT. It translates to CASSSEGGRLGKDTQYF.

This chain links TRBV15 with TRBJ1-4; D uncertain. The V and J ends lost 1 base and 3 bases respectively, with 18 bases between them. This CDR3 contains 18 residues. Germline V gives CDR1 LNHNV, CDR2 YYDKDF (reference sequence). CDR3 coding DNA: TGTGCCACCAGCAGAGGTAAAGGCCACTCGGCGGCTAATGAAAAACTGTTTTTT. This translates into CATSRGKGHSAANEKLFF.

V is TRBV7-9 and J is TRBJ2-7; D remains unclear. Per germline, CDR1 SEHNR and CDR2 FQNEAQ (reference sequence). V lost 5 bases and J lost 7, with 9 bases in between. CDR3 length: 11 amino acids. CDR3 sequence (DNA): TGTGCCAGCAGCCGAGTTGGGGAGCAGTACTTC. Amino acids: CASSRVGEQYF.

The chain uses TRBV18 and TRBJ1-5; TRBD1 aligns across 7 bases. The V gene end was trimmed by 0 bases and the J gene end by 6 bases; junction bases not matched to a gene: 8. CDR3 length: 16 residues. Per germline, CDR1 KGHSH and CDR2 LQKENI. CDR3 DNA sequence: TGTGCCAGCTCACCACCGTGGCAGGGGGAAGGTCAGCCCCAGCATTTT. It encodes CASSPPWQGEGQPQHF.

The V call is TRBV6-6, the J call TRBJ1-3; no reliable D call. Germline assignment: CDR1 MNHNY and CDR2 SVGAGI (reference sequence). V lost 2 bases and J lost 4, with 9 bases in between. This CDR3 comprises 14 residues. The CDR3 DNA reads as TGTGCCAGCAGTTACGGGGAGGCCGGAAACACCATATATTTT. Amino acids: CASSYGEAGNTIYF.

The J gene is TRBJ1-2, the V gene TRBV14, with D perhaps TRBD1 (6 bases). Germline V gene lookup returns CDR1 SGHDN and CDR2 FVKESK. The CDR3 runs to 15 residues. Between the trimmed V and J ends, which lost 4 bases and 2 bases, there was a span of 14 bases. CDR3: CASSLRGAGNYGYTF. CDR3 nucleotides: TGTGCCAGCAGCCTAAGGGGGGCAGGCAACTATGGCTACACCTTC.

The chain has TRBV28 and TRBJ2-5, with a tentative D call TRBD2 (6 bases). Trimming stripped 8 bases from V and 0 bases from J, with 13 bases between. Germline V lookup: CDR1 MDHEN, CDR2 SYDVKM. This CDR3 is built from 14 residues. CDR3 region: CASRKAGYQETQYF. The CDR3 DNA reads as TGTGCCAGCCGTAAAGCGGGCTACCAAGAGACCCAGTACTTC.

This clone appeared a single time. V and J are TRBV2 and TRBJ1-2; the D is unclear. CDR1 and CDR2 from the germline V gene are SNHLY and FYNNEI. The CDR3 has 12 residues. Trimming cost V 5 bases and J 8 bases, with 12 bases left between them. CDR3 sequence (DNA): TGTGCCAGCAGTATCCTCGGCGGGGGCTACACCTTC. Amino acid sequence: CASSILGGGYTF.

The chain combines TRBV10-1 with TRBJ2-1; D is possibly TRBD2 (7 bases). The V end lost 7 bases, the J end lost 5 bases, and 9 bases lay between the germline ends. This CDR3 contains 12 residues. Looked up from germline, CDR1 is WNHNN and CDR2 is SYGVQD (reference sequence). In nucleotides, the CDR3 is TGCGCCAGCAAGGGGGGGGACAATGAGCAGTTCTTC. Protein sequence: CASKGGDNEQFF.

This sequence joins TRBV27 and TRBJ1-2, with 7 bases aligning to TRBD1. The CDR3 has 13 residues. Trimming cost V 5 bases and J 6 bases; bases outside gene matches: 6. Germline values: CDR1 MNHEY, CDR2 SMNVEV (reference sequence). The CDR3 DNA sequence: TGTGCCAGCAGTGTTGACAGGGACGATGGCTACACCTTC. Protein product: CASSVDRDDGYTF.

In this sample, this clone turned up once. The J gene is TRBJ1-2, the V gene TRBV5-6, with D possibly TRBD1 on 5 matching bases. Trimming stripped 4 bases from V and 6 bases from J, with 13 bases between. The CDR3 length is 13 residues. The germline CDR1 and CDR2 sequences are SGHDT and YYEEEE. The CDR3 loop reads CASSGGPQNGYTF. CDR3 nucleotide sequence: TGTGCCAGCAGCGGGGGACCCCAAAATGGCTACACCTTC.

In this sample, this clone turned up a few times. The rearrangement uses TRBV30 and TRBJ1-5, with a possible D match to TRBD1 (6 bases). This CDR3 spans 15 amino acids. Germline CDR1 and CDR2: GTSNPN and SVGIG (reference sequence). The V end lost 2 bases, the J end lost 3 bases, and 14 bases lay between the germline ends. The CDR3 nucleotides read TGTGCCTGGAGTCCCTTGGGGGCATTCAATCAGCCCCAGCATTTT. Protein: CAWSPLGAFNQPQHF.

In nucleotides, the CDR3 is TGCAGCGTTGAGGGGACCTGGGCAGAGACCCAGTACTTC. Residues: CSVEGTWAETQYF. V gene TRBV29-1 combines with J gene TRBJ2-5; D possibly matches TRBD1 or TRBD2 (5 bases each). CDR1 SQVTM and CDR2 ANQGSEA come from the germline V gene. The CDR3 runs to 13 residues. Between the trimmed V and J ends, which lost 3 bases and 4 bases, there was a span of 12 bases.

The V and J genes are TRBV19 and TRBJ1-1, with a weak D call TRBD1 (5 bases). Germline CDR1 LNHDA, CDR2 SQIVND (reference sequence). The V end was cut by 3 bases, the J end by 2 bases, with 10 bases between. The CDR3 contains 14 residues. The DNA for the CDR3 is TGTGCCAGTAGTATCGCAGGGTCTAACACTGAAGCTTTCTTT. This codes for CASSIAGSNTEAFF.

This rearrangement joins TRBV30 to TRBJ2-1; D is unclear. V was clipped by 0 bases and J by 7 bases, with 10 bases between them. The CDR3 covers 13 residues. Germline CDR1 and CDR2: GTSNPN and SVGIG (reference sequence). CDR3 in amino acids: CAWSVLRRNEQFF. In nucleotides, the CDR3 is TGTGCCTGGAGTGTCTTACGGCGAAATGAGCAGTTCTTC.

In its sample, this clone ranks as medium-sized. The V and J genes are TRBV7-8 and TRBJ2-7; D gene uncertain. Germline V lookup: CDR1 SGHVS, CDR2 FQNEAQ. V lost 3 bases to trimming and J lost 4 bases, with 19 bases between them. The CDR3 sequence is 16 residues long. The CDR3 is CASSFSKETPTYEQYF. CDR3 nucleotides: TGTGCCAGCAGCTTCAGTAAGGAGACTCCTACTTACGAGCAGTACTTC.

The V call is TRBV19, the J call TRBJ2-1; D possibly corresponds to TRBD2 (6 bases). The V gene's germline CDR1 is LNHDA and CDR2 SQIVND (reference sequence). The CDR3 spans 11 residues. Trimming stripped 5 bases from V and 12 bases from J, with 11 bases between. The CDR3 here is CASSASVAQFF. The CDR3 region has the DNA TGTGCCAGTAGTGCTAGCGTAGCGCAGTTCTTC.

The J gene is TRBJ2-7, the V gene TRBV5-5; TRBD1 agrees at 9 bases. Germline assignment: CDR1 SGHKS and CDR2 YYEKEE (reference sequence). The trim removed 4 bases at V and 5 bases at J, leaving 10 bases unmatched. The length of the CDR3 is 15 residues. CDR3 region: CASSLWDRANDEQYF. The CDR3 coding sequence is TGTGCCAGCAGCCTATGGGACAGGGCAAACGACGAGCAGTACTTC.

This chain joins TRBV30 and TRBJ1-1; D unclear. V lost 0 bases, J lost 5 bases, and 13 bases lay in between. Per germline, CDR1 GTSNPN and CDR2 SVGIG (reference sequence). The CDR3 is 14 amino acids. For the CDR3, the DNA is TGTGCCTGGAGTGTCGGTTCAACGGGGACTGAAGCTTTCTTT. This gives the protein CAWSVGSTGTEAFF.

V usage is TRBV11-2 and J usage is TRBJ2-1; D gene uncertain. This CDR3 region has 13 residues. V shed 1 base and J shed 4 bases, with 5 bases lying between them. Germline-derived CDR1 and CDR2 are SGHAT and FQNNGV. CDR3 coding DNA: TGTGCCAGCAGCTTAGGCTCTTACAATGAGCAGTTCTTC. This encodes CASSLGSYNEQFF.

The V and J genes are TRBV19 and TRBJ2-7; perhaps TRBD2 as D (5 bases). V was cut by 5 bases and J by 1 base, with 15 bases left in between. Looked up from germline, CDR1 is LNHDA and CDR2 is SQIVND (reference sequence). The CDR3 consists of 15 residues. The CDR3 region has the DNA TGTGCCAGTAGTCCGAGGGTTGGAAGATCCTACGAGCAGTACTTC. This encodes CASSPRVGRSYEQYF. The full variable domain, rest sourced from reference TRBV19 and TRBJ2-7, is DGGITQSPKYLFRKEGQNVTLSCEQNLNHDAMYWYRQDPGQGLRLIYYSQIVNDFQKGDIAEGYSVSREKKESFPLTVTSAQKNPTAFYLCASSPRVGRSYEQYFGPGTRLTVT.

CDR3 in amino acids: CATSRDPAFLLRDGHNEQFF. Written as DNA, the CDR3 is TGTGCCACCAGCAGAGACCCTGCTTTCTTGTTGCGGGATGGACACAATGAGCAGTTCTTC. The rearrangement joins TRBV15 to TRBJ2-1; perhaps TRBD2 as D (6 bases). Germline CDR1 is LNHNV and CDR2 is YYDKDF (reference sequence). The CDR3 is 20 amino acids. With 0 bases removed from V and 5 bases from J, the gap between germline ends came to 26 bases.

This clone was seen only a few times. The CDR3 here is CASSSPYGYTF. The CDR3 DNA is TGTGCCAGCAGCTCCCCGTATGGCTACACCTTC. V gene TRBV7-9 combines with J gene TRBJ1-2; no firm D call. The CDR3 is 11 amino acids. V dropped 4 bases and J dropped 5 bases, with 5 bases sitting between them. Germline loops: CDR1 SEHNR, CDR2 FQNEAQ (reference sequence).

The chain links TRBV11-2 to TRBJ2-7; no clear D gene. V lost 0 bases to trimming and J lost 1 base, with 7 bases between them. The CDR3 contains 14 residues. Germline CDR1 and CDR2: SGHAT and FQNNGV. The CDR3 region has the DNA TGTGCCAGCAGCTTAGAGGTCGGTTCCTACGAGCAGTACTTC. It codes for CASSLEVGSYEQYF.

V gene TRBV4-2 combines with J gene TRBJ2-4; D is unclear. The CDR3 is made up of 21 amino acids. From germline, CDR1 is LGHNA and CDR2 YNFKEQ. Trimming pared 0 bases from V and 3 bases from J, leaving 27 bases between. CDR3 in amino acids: CASSQERSDLTNSNYKNIQYF. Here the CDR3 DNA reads TGTGCCAGCAGCCAAGAAAGGTCCGACCTTACCAACAGCAACTACAAAAACATTCAGTACTTC.

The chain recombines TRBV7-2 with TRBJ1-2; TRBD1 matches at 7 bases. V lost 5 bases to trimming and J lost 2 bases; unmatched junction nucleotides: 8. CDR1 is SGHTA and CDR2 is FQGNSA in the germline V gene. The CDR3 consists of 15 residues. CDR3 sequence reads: CASSLRQGVNYGYTF. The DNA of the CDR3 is TGTGCCAGCAGCCTAAGACAGGGAGTCAACTATGGCTACACCTTC.

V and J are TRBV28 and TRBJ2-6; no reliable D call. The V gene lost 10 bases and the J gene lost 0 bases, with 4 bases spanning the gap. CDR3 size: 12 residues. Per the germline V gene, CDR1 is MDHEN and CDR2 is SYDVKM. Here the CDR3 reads CATTSGANVLTF. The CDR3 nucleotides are TGTGCCACCACCTCTGGGGCCAACGTCCTGACTTTC.

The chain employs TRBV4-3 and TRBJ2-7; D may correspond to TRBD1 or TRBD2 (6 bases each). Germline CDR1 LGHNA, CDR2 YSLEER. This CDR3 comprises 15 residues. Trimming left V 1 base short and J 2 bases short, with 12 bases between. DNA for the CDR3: TGCGCCAGCAGCCAAGTGGGGGGCCCTCCCTACGAGCAGTACTTC. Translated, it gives CASSQVGGPPYEQYF.